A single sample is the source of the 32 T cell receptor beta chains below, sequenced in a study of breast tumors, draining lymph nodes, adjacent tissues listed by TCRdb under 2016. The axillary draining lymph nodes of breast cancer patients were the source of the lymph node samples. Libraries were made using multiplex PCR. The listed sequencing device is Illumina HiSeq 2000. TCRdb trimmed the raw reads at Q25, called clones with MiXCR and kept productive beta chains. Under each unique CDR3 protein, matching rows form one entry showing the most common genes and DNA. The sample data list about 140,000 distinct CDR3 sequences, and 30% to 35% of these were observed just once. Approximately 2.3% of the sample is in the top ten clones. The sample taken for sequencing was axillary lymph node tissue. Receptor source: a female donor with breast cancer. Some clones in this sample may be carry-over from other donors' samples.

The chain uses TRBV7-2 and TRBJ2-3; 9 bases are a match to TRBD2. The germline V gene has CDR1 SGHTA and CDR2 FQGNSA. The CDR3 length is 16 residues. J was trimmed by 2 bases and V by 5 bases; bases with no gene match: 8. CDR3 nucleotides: TGTGCCAGCAGCAAGGCGGGGGGGAAAGACACAGATACGCAGTATTTT. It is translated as CASSKAGGKDTDTQYF.

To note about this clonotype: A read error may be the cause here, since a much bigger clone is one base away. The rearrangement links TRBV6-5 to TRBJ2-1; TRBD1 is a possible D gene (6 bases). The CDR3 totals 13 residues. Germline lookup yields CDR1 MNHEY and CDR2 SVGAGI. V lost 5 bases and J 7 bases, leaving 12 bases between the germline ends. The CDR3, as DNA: TGTGCCAGCAGTCCACAGGGTCGGAATGAGCAGTTCTTC. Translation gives CASSPQGRNEQFF.

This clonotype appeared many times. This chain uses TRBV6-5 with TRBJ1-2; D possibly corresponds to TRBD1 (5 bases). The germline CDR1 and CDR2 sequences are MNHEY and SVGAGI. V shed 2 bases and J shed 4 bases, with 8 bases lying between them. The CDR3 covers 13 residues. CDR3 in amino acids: CASSYMGPYGYTF. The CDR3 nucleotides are TGTGCCAGCAGTTACATGGGGCCCTATGGCTACACCTTC.

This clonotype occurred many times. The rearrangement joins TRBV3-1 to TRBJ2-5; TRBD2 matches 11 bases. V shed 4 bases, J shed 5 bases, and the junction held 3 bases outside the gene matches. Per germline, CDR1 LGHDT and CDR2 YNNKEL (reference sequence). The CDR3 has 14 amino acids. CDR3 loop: CASSLSGGGETQYF. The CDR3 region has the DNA TGTGCCAGCAGCCTTAGCGGGGGGGGGGAGACCCAGTACTTC.

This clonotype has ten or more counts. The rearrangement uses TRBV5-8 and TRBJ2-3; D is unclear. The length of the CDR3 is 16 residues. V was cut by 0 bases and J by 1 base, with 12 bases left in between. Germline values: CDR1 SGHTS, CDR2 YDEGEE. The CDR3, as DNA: TGTGCCAGCAGCTTGGCCCTAGGGTATGGCACAGATACGCAGTATTTT. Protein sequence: CASSLALGYGTDTQYF.

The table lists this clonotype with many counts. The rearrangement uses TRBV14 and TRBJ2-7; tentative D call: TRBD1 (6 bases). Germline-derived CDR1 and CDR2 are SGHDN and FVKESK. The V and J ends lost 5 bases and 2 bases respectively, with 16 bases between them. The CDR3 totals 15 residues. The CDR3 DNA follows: TGTGCCAGCAGCTCTCCAGGAAAGGGGGCCTACGAGCAGTACTTC. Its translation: CASSSPGKGAYEQYF.

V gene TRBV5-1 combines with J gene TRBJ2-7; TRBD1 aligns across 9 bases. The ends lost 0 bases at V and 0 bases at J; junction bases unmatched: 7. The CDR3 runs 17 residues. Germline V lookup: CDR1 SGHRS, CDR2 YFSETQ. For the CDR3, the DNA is TGCGCCAGCAGCTTGGACCTAACAGGGGGCGGCTCCTACGAGCAGTACTTC. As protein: CASSLDLTGGGSYEQYF.

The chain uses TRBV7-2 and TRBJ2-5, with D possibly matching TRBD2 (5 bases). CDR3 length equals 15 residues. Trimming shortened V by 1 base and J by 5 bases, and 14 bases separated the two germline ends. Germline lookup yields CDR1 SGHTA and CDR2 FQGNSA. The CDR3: CASSLVGGPGETQYF. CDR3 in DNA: TGTGCCAGCAGCTTAGTAGGAGGCCCCGGGGAGACCCAGTACTTC.

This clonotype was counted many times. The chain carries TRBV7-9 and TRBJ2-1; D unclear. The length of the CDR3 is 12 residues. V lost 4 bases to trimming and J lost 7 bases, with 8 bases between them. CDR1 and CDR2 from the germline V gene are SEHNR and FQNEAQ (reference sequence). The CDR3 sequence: CASSSIVNEQFF. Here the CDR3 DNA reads TGTGCCAGCAGCTCCATAGTAAATGAGCAGTTCTTC.

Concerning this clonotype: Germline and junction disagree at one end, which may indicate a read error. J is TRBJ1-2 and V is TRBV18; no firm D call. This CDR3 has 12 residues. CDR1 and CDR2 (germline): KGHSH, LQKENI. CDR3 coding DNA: TGTGCCAGCTCACCCCAGGAATATGGCCACACCTTC. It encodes CASSPQEYGHTF.

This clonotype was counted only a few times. In DNA form, the CDR3 reads TGTGCCAGCTCCGCGGGGGGATCACCCCTCCACTTT. Amino acids: CASSAGGSPLHF. The chain has TRBV2 and TRBJ1-6, with D possibly TRBD1 on 5 matching bases. CDR3 size: 12 residues. Trimming removed 8 bases from V and 10 bases from J, with 12 bases in between. From germline, CDR1 is SNHLY and CDR2 FYNNEI.

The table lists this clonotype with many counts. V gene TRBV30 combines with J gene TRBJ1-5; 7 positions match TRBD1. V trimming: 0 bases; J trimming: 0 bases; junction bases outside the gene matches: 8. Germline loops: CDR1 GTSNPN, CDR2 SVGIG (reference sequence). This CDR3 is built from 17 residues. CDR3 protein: CAWSVARQGYSNQPQHF. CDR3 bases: TGTGCCTGGAGTGTAGCGAGACAGGGCTATAGCAATCAGCCCCAGCATTTT.

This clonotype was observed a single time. For the CDR3, the DNA is TGTGCCAGCAGCTTGTTTAGCGGGAACTACGAGCAGTACTTC. This codes for CASSLFSGNYEQYF. The genes are TRBV5-4 and TRBJ2-7, with 8 bases fitting TRBD2. The length of the CDR3 is 14 residues. V shed 1 base, J shed 3 bases, and the junction held 3 bases outside the gene matches. CDR1 and CDR2 (germline): SGHNT, YYREEE (reference sequence). Together with reference TRBV5-4 and TRBJ2-7, the CDR3 gives the full variable domain: ETGVTQSPTHLIKTRGQQVTLRCSSQSGHNTVSWYQQALGQGPQFIFQYYREEENGRGNFPPRFSGLQFPNYSSELNVNALELDDSALYLCASSLFSGNYEQYFGPGTRLTVT.

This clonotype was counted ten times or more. This CDR3 reads CASRRDPGQSYEQYV. CDR3 sequence (DNA): TGTGCCAGCAGGAGGGACCCGGGACAGTCCTACGAGCAGTACGTC. The rearrangement links TRBV6-5 to TRBJ2-7; TRBD1 matches 7 bases. The V gene's germline CDR1 is MNHEY and CDR2 SVGAGI. The trim removed 6 bases at V and 1 base at J, leaving 9 bases unmatched. The CDR3 is 15 residues long.

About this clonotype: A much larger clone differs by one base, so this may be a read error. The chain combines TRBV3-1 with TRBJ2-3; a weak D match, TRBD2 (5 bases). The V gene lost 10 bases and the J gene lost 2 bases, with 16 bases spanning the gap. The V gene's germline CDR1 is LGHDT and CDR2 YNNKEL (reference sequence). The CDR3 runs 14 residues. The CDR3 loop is CATSRRPYTDTQYF. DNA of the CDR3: TGTGCCACCTCGCGGAGGCCCTACACAGATACGCAGTATTTT.

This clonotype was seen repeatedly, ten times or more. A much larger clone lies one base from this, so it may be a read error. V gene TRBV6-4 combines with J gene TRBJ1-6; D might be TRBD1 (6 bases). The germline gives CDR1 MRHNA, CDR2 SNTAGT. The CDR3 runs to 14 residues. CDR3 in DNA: TGTGCCAGCAGTCACTCGGACAGAGCTTCACCCCTCCACTTT. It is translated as CASSHSDRASPLHF.

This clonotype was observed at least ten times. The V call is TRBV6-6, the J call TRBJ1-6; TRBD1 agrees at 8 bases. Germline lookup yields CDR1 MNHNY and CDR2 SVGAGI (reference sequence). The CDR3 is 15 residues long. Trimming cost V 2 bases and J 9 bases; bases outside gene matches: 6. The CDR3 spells CASSYRGQGGSPLHF. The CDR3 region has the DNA TGTGCCAGCAGTTACCGCGGACAGGGAGGTTCACCCCTCCACTTT.

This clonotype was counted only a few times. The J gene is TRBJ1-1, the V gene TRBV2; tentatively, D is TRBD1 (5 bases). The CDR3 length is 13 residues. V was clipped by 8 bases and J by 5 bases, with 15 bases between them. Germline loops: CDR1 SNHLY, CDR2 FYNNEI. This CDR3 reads CASVKFTGTEAFF. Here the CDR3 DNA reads TGTGCCAGCGTCAAGTTTACAGGAACTGAAGCTTTCTTT.

The CDR3 region has the DNA TGTGCCAGCAGCCCGGACAGGGTAGAATCCGGGGAGCTGTTTTTT. Its protein product is CASSPDRVESGELFF. The chain uses TRBV7-3 and TRBJ2-2; TRBD1 aligns across 8 bases. V gave up 5 bases and J gave up 6 bases; unmatched junction bases: 8. This CDR3 comprises 15 residues. Germline CDR1 and CDR2: SGHTA and FQGTGA.

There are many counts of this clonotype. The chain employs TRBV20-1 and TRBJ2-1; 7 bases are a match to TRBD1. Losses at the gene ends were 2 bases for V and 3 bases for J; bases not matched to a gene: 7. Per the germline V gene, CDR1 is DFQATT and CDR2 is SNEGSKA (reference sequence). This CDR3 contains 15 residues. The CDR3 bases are TGCAGTGCTAGAAAGACAGGGTCCGTCTACAATGAGCAGTTCTTC. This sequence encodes CSARKTGSVYNEQFF.

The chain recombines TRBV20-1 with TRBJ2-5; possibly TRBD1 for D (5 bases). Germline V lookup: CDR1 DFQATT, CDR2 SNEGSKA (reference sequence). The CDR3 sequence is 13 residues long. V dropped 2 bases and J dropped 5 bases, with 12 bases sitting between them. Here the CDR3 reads CSARLAGLETQYF. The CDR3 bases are TGCAGTGCTAGATTGGCAGGGTTGGAGACCCAGTACTTC.

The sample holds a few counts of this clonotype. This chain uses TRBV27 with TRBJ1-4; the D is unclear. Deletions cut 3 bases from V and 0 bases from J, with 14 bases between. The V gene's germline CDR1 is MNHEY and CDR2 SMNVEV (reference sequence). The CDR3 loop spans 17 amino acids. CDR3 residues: CASSFTPPRATNEKLFF. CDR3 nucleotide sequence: TGTGCCAGCAGTTTCACCCCTCCGCGTGCAACTAATGAAAAACTGTTTTTT.

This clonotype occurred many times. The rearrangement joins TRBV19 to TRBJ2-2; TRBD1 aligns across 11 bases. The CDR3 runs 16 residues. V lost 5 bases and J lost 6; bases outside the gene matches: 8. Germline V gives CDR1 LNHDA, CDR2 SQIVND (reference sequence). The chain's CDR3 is CASSFPDRGPAGELFF. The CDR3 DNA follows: TGTGCCAGTAGTTTTCCGGACAGGGGGCCCGCCGGGGAGCTGTTTTTT.

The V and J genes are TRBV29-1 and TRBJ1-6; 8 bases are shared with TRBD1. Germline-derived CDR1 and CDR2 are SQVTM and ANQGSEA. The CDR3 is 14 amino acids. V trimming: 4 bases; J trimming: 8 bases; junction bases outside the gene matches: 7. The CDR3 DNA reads TGCAGCGTTGGCGGAGGGACAGGTGATTCACCCCTCCACTTT. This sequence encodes CSVGGGTGDSPLHF.

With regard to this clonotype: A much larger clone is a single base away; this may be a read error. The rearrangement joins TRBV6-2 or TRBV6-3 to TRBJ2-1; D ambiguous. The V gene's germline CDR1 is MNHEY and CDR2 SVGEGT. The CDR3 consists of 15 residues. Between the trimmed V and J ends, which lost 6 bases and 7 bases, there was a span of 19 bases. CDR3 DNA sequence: TGTGCCAGCAGCCCCGCCCCTAGAGAAGTGAATGAGCAGTTCTTC. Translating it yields CASSPAPREVNEQFF.

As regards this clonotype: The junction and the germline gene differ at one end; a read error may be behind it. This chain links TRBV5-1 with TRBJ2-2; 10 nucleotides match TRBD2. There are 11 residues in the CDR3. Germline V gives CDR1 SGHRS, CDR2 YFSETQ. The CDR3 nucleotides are TGCGCCAGCACTATAGCGGGGGGCCTGCAGTTT. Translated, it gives CASTIAGGLQF. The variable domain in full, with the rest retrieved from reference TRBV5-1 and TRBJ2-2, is KAGVTQTPRYLIKTRGQQVTLSCSPISGHRSVSWYQQTPGQGLQFLFEYFSETQRNKGNFPGRFSGRQFSNSRSEMNVSTLELGDSALYLCASTIAGGLQFGEGSRLTVL.

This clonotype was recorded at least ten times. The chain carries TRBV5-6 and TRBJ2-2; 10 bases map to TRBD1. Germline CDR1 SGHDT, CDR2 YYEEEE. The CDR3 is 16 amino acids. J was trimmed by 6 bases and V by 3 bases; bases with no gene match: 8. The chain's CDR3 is CASSWVSTGGAGELFF. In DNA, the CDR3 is TGTGCCAGCAGCTGGGTTTCGACAGGGGGCGCCGGGGAGCTGTTTTTT.

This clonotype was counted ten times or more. The CDR3 DNA reads as TGTGCCAGCAGCCAAGGGTCGCATCCAACCTACGAGCAGTACTTC. Amino acid sequence: CASSQGSHPTYEQYF. The chain joins TRBV14 to TRBJ2-7; no reliable D call. The V gene's germline CDR1 is SGHDN and CDR2 FVKESK. V was trimmed by 1 base and J by 2 bases, leaving 12 bases between them. The CDR3 is 15 residues long.

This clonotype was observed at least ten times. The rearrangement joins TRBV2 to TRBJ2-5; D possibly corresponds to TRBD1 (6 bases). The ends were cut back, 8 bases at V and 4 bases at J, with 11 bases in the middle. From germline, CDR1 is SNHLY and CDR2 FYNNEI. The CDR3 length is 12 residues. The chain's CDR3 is CASFRQAETQYF. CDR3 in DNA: TGTGCCAGCTTTCGACAGGCAGAGACCCAGTACTTC.

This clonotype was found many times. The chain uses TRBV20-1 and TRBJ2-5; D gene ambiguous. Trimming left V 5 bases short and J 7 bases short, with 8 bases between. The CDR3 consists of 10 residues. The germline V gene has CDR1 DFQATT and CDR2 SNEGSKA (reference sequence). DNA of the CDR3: TGCAGTGCTTTCGTTGGGACCCAGTACTTC. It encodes CSAFVGTQYF.

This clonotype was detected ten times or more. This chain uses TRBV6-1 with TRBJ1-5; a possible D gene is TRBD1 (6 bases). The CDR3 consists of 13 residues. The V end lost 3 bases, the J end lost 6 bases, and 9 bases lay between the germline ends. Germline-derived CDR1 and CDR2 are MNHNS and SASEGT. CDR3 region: CASSESGAQPQHF. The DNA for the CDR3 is TGTGCCAGCAGTGAGTCAGGGGCTCAGCCCCAGCATTTT.

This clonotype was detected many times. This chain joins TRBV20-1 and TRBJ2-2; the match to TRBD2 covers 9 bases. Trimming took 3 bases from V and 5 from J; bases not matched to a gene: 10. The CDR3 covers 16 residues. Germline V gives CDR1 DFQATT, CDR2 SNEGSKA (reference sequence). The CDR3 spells CSARTSGLKKTGELFF. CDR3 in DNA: TGCAGTGCTAGGACTAGCGGACTTAAAAAAACCGGGGAGCTGTTTTTT.